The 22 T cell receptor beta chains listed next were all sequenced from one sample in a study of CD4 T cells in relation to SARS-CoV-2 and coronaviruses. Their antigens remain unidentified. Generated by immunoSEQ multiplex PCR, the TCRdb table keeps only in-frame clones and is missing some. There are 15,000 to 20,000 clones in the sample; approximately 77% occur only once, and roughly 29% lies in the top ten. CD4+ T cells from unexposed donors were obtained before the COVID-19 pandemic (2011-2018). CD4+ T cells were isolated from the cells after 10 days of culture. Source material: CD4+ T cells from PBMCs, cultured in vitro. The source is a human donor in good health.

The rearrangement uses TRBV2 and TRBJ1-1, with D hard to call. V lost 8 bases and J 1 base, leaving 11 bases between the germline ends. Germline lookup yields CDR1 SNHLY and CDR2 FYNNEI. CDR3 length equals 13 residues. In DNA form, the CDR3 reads TGTGCCAGCCGATCGGACGCGAACACTGAAGCTTTCTTT. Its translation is CASRSDANTEAFF.

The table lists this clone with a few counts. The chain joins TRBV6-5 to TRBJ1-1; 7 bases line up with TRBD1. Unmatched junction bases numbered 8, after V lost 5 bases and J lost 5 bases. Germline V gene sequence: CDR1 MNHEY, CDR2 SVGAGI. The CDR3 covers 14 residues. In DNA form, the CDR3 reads TGTGCCAGCAGTCCACTCGACAGGGAAACTGAAGCTTTCTTT. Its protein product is CASSPLDRETEAFF.

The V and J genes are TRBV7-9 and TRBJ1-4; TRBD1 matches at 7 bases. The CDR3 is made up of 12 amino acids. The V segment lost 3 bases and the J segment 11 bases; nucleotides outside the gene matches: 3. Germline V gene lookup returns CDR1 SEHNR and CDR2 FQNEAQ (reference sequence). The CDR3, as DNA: TGTGCCAGCAGCTTCCAGGGGGAGAAACTGTTTTTT. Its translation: CASSFQGEKLFF.

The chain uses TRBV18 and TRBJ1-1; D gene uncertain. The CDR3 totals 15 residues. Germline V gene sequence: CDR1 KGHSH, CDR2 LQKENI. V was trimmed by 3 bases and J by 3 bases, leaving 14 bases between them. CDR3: CASSPPRGRDTEAFF. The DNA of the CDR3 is TGTGCCAGCTCACCCCCTCGGGGAAGAGACACTGAAGCTTTCTTT.

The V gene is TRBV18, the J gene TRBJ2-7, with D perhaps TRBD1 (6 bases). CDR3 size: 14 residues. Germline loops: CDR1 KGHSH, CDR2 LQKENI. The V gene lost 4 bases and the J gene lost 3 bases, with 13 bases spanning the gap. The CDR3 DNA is TGTGCCAGCTCACTTCGACAGGCGGACTACGAGCAGTACTTC. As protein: CASSLRQADYEQYF.

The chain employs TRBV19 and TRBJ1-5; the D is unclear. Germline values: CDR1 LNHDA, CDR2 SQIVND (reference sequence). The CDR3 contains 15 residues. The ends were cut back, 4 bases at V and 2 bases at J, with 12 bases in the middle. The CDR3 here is CASSTPSGGNQPQHF. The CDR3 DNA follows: TGTGCCAGTAGTACTCCCAGCGGAGGCAATCAGCCCCAGCATTTT.

The CDR3 bases are TGTGCCTGGACTAACAACAGGGAGGGAAGGGGTGGCTACACCTTC. Protein sequence: CAWTNNREGRGGYTF. The rearrangement uses TRBV30 and TRBJ1-2; tentatively, D is TRBD1 (6 bases). The CDR3 consists of 15 residues. CDR1 GTSNPN and CDR2 SVGIG come from the germline V gene (reference sequence). V lost 4 bases, J lost 7 bases, and 22 bases lay in between. Looking up the rest from reference TRBV30 and TRBJ1-2 gives the full variable domain: SQTIHQWPATLVQPVGSPLSLECTVEGTSNPNLYWYRQAAGRGLQLLFYSVGIGQISSEVPQNLSASRPQDRQFILSSKKLLLSDSGFYLCAWTNNREGRGGYTFGSGTRLTVV.

The CDR3 sequence: CSARQDMNTEAFF. CDR3 nucleotides: TGCAGCGCCCGACAGGACATGAACACTGAAGCTTTCTTT. J is TRBJ1-1 and V is TRBV29-1, with D possibly TRBD1 on 6 matching bases. The V gene lost 7 bases and the J gene lost 0 bases, with 12 bases spanning the gap. There are 13 residues in the CDR3. In germline, CDR1 is SQVTM, CDR2 ANQGSEA.

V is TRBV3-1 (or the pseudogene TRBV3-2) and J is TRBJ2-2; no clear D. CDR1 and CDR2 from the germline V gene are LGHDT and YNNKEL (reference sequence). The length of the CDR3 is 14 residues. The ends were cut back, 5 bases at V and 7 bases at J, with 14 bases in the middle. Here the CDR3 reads CASSKVVSDGELFF. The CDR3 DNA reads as TGTGCCAGCAGCAAAGTCGTTTCGGACGGGGAGCTGTTTTTT.

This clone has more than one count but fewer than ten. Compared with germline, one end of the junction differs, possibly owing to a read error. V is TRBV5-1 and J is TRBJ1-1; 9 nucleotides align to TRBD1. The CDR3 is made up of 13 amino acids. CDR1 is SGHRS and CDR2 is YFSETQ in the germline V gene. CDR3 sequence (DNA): TGCGCCAGCAGTTTGGGGACAGGGTTGAAAGCTTTCTTT. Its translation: CASSLGTGLKAFF.

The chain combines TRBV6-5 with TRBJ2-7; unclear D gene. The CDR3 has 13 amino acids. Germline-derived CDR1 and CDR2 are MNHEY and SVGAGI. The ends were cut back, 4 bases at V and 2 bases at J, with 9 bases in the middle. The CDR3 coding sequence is TGTGCCAGCAGTTTTAAGGATACCTACGAGCAGTACTTC. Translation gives CASSFKDTYEQYF.

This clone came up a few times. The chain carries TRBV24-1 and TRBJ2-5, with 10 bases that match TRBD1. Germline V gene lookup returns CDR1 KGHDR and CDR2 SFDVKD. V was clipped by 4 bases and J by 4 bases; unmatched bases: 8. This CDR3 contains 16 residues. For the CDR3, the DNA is TGTGCCACCAGTGACAGCGGGACAGGGGAACGAGAGACCCAGTACTTC. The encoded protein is CATSDSGTGERETQYF.

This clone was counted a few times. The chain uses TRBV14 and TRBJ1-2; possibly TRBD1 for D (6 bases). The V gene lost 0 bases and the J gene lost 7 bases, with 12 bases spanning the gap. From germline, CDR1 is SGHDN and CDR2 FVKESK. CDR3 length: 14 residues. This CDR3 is CASSQDWGAGGYTF. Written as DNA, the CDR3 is TGTGCCAGCAGCCAAGATTGGGGGGCTGGTGGCTACACCTTC.

CDR3 coding DNA: TGTGCTAGTGGCCGAGGGACTAGCGGGAGGAATGAGCAGTTCTTC. Its translation: CASGRGTSGRNEQFF. This sequence joins TRBV12-5 and TRBJ2-1; TRBD2 agrees at 15 bases. CDR1 LGHNT and CDR2 FRNRAP come from the germline V gene. The ends lost 6 bases at V and 7 bases at J; junction bases unmatched: 4. CDR3 length: 15 amino acids. The entire variable domain, with the rest obtained from reference TRBV12-5 and TRBJ2-1, is as follows: DARVTQTPRHKVTEMGQEVTMRCQPILGHNTVFWYRQTMMQGLELLAYFRNRAPLDDSGMPKDRFSAEMPDATLATLKIQPSEPRDSAVYFCASGRGTSGRNEQFFGPGTRLTVL.

The DNA of the CDR3 is TGTGCCACCAGTGATTTGGCTTCAGCTTTCTTT. Translated, it gives CATSDLASAFF. The chain recombines TRBV24-1 with TRBJ1-1; no definite D call. Trimming removed 0 bases from V and 10 bases from J, with 5 bases in between. CDR3 size: 11 residues. The V gene's germline CDR1 is KGHDR and CDR2 SFDVKD.

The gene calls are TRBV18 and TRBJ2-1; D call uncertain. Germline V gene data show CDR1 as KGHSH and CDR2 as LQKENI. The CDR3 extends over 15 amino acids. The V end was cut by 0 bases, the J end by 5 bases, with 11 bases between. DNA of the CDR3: TGTGCCAGCTCACCACCGGGGATCCCCCACAATGAGCAGTTCTTC. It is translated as CASSPPGIPHNEQFF. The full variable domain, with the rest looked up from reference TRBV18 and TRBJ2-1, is NAGVMQNPRHLVRRRGQEARLRCSPMKGHSHVYWYRQLPEEGLKFMVYLQKENIIDESGMPKERFSAEFPKEGPSILRIQQVVRGDSAAYFCASSPPGIPHNEQFFGPGTRLTVL.

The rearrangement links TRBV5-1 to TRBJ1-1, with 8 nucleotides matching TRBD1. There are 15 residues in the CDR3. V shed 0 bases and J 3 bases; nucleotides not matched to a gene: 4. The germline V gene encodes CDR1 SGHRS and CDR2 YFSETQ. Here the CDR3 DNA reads TGCGCCAGCAGCTTGGGGACAGGGATGGACACTGAAGCTTTCTTT. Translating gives CASSLGTGMDTEAFF. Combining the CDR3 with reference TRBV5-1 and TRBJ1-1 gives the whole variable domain KAGVTQTPRYLIKTRGQQVTLSCSPISGHRSVSWYQQTPGQGLQFLFEYFSETQRNKGNFPGRFSGRQFSNSRSEMNVSTLELGDSALYLCASSLGTGMDTEAFFGQGTRLTVV.

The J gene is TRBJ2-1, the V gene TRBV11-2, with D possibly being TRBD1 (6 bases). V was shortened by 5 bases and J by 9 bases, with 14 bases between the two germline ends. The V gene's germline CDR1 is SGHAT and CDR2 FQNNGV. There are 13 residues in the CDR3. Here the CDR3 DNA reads TGTGCCAGCAGCGTAGGACAGAACTCTGAGCAGTTCTTC. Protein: CASSVGQNSEQFF.

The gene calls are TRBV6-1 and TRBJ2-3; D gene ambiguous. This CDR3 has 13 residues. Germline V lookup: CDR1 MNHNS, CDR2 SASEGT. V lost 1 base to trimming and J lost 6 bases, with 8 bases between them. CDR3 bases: TGTGCCAGCAGTGAAGGCTCTCGGGATACGCAGTATTTT. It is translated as CASSEGSRDTQYF.

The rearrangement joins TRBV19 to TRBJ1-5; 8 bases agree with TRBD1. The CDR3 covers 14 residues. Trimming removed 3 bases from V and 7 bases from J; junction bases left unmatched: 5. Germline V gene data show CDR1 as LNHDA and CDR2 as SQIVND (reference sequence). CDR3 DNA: TGTGCCAGTAGTATCGGGACAGGTTCACAGCCCCAGCATTTT. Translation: CASSIGTGSQPQHF.

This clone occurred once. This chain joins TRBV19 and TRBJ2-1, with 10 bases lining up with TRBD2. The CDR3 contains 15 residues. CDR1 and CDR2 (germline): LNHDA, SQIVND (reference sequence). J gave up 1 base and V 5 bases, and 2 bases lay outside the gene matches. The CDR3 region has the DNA TGTGCCAGTAGTTCGGGACTAGCGTCCTACAATGAGCAGTTCTTC. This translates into CASSSGLASYNEQFF.

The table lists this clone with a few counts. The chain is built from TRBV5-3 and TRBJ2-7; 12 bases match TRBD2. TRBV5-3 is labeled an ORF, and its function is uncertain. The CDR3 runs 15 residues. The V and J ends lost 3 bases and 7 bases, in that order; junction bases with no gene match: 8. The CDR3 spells CARSSRLAGVCEQYF. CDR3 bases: TGTGCCAGAAGCTCCAGACTAGCGGGAGTATGTGAGCAGTACTTC.